This is a list of T cell receptor beta chains from one sample in a study of OX40 agonist ivuxolimab in advanced cancers. Only in-frame clones appear in the TCRdb table, and some are missing; sequencing was by immunoSEQ multiplex PCR. The table lists 52,000 or so clones, approximately 88% of them singletons. Material: CD4+ or CD8+ T cells sorted from blood, obtained in a trial of the OX40 agonist ivuxolimab. The receptors were gathered from an adult with an advanced solid tumor such as melanoma, head and neck, liver or kidney cancer. CDR3s include the opening cysteine and the closing phenylalanine or tryptophan. Fields, in order: J gene, D gene, clone size, V gene, CDR3 DNA, CDR3 protein. A D gene is named only where the DNA matches it firmly. Where a row states a size, it is once, few, many or the class of an expanded clone; other rows omit it.

J: TRBJ2-2
D: NA
size: NA
V: TRBV6-5
DNA: TGTGCCAGCAGTTACTCTGGGTACACCGGGGAGCTGTTTTTT
CDR3: CASSYSGYTGELFF

J: TRBJ1-2
D: TRBD1
size: NA
V: TRBV6-1
DNA: TGTGCCAGCAGTGAAAATTTTAGGGGGGACAGGACCTATGGCTACACCTTC
CDR3: CASSENFRGDRTYGYTF

J: TRBJ2-5
D: NA
size: NA
V: TRBV6-1
DNA: TGTGCCAGCAGACAGGGTCCCGCGGAGACCCAGTACTTC
CDR3: CASRQGPAETQYF

J: TRBJ2-7
D: TRBD1
size: NA
V: TRBV15
DNA: TGTGCCACCAGCAGGAGTCAGGGGGTGTCCTACGAGCAGTACTTC
CDR3: CATSRSQGVSYEQYF

J: TRBJ2-3
D: NA
size: NA
V: TRBV7-2
DNA: TGTGCCAGCAGCATCCCCAATGCCATAGATACGCAGTATTTT
CDR3: CASSIPNAIDTQYF

J: TRBJ2-2
D: TRBD1
size: NA
V: TRBV12-5
DNA: TGTGCTAGTGGCACTAAGGACAGGCCAGCCGGGGAGCTGTTTTTT
CDR3: CASGTKDRPAGELFF

J: TRBJ1-1
D: TRBD1
size: NA
V: TRBV11-2
DNA: TGTGCCAGCAGCTACACCGGGACAGGGGAGGTGAGCACTGAAGCTTTCTTT
CDR3: CASSYTGTGEVSTEAFF

J: TRBJ2-1
D: NA
size: NA
V: TRBV7-9
DNA: TGTGCCAGCAGCGGTGAAAAGGTGACCAGTACCTACAATGAGCAGTTCTTC
CDR3: CASSGEKVTSTYNEQFF

J: TRBJ2-2
D: TRBD2
size: once
V: TRBV7-9
DNA: TGTGCCAGCAGCTCCCCGGCGGGAGAAGCAGGAGAGCTGTTTTTT
CDR3: CASSSPAGEAGELFF

J: TRBJ2-1
D: NA
size: NA
V: TRBV6-4
DNA: TGTGCCAGCAGTGACTCGACGTCCGGTGAGCAGTTCTTC
CDR3: CASSDSTSGEQFF

J: TRBJ2-1
D: TRBD2
size: NA
V: TRBV2
DNA: TGTGCCAGCATCAATCCCGGGACTAGCGGGGGGGTTTCTTATGAGCAGTTCTTC
CDR3: CASINPGTSGGVSYEQFF

J: TRBJ1-1
D: NA
size: NA
V: TRBV30
DNA: TGTGCCTGGAGTGTCGGGAACCCAGAAGCTTTCTTT
CDR3: CAWSVGNPEAFF

J: TRBJ1-5
D: TRBD1
size: NA
V: TRBV5-6
DNA: TGTGCCAGCAGCTGGGACAGGGGCCAGCCCCAGCATTTT
CDR3: CASSWDRGQPQHF

J: TRBJ2-1
D: NA
size: NA
V: TRBV27
DNA: TGTGCCACCAAGGGGAATTTGTACAATGAGCAGTTCTTC
CDR3: CATKGNLYNEQFF

J: TRBJ2-2
D: NA
size: NA
V: TRBV19
DNA: TGTGCCAGTAGTCCCGAAGGTCCCGGGGAGCTGTTTTTT
CDR3: CASSPEGPGELFF

J: TRBJ2-3
D: NA
size: NA
V: TRBV11-2
DNA: TGTGCCAGCAGCCCCGAGTACGGCACAGATACGCAGTATTTT
CDR3: CASSPEYGTDTQYF

J: TRBJ1-3
D: NA
size: NA
V: TRBV6-5
DNA: TGTGCCAGCAGTTACTCGGCAGGGGTGGACACCATATATTTT
CDR3: CASSYSAGVDTIYF

J: TRBJ2-7
D: TRBD2
size: few
V: TRBV30
DNA: TGTGCCTGGAATCTAGCGGGAACCCTCGAGCAGTACTTC
CDR3: CAWNLAGTLEQYF

J: TRBJ2-3
D: NA
size: NA
V: TRBV4-1
DNA: TGCGCCAGCAGCCAAGGTACGGCGAGCACAGATACGCAGTATTTT
CDR3: CASSQGTASTDTQYF

J: TRBJ1-1
D: NA
size: NA
V: TRBV7-6
DNA: TGTGCCAGCAGCCCTGGCAGGCCAAGGGGGATGAACACTGAAGCTTTCTTT
CDR3: CASSPGRPRGMNTEAFF

J: TRBJ2-3
D: NA
size: NA
V: TRBV27
DNA: TGTGCCAGCAGTCCCGGTGCTTCAGATACGCAGTATTTT
CDR3: CASSPGASDTQYF

J: TRBJ2-7
D: NA
size: once
V: TRBV28
DNA: TGTGCCAGCAGTCAGGAGACCTACGAGCAGTACTTC
CDR3: CASSQETYEQYF

J: TRBJ1-5
D: NA
size: NA
V: TRBV19
DNA: TGTGCCAGTAGTATATTTGAGGACAGCAATCAGCCCCAGCATTTT
CDR3: CASSIFEDSNQPQHF

J: TRBJ1-2
D: NA
size: few
V: TRBV19
DNA: TGTGCCAGTAGTACGCCACGGGGCGCGGATGGCTACACCTTC
CDR3: CASSTPRGADGYTF

J: TRBJ2-5
D: NA
size: NA
V: TRBV10-3
DNA: TGTGCCATCAGTTCAGGCCCCGAGACCCAGTACTTC
CDR3: CAISSGPETQYF

J: TRBJ2-2
D: NA
size: NA
V: TRBV5-5
DNA: TGTGCCAGCAGCTTTAACAGGGCTGGGACCGGGGAGCTGTTTTTT
CDR3: CASSFNRAGTGELFF

J: TRBJ2-1
D: TRBD2
size: once
V: TRBV9
DNA: TGTGCCAGCGACCCGGGGGGGGAGTACAATGAGCAGTTCTTC
CDR3: CASDPGGEYNEQFF

J: TRBJ2-6
D: TRBD1
size: NA
V: TRBV7-9
DNA: TGTGCCAGCAGCCCGACAGGGGCTGGGGCCAACGTCCTGACTTTC
CDR3: CASSPTGAGANVLTF

J: TRBJ2-1
D: NA
size: NA
V: TRBV6-6
DNA: TGTGCCAGCCTCAATGGGCTTGAGCGGGTGGGGGGTGAGCAGTTCTTC
CDR3: CASLNGLERVGGEQFF

J: TRBJ1-2
D: NA
size: NA
V: TRBV19
DNA: TGTGCCAGTAGTATTGGGAGTGATGGCTACACCTTC
CDR3: CASSIGSDGYTF

J: TRBJ1-4
D: TRBD1
size: NA
V: TRBV13
DNA: TGTGCCAGCAGCCCGAAGAACCGGGACAGGCAGGAAAAACTGTTTTTT
CDR3: CASSPKNRDRQEKLFF

J: TRBJ1-4
D: TRBD1
size: NA
V: TRBV28
DNA: TGTGCCAGCAAGGACAGGGTGGTGGCTAATGAAAAACTGTTTTTT
CDR3: CASKDRVVANEKLFF

J: TRBJ1-2
D: NA
size: NA
V: TRBV6-5
DNA: TGTGCCAGCAGTTCTTTTATTAGGGGGATGGCCTATGGCTACACCTTC
CDR3: CASSSFIRGMAYGYTF